This is a list of T cell receptor beta chains from one sample in a study of T cell responses to AZD1222 COVID-19 vaccine. Repertoires were generated with immunoSEQ multiplex PCR, while TCRdb's copy carries only in-frame clones and drops some. The sample shows approximately 160,000 clones, about 92% of them seen only once. The sample in question was peripheral blood, obtained on day 0 of AZD1222 vaccination. The source is an adult in good health. CDR3s include the opening cysteine and the closing phenylalanine or tryptophan. The D gene is left open where the match is weak. Clone size is shown for a subset of rows, as once, few, many or a class of expanded clone.

d_gene,v_gene,abundance,j_gene,CDR3aa,CDR3nt
TRBD1,TRBV6-5,.,TRBJ1-1,CAMGQPGRGGTEAFF,TGTGCCATGGGACAGCCCGGCCGGGGGGGCACTGAAGCTTTCTTT
.,TRBV18,.,TRBJ2-3,CASSPSWGASTDTQYF,TGTGCCAGCTCACCATCGTGGGGGGCAAGCACAGATACGCAGTATTTT
TRBD2,TRBV19,.,TRBJ2-5,CASSKPGLPSQETQYF,TGTGCCAGTAGTAAACCGGGACTACCATCCCAAGAGACCCAGTACTTC
TRBD1,TRBV7-8,.,TRBJ1-6,CASSLGRYRGDNNSPLHF,TGTGCCAGCAGCTTAGGTCGGTACAGGGGGGACAATAATTCACCCCTCCACTTT
.,TRBV30,.,TRBJ1-5,CAWSKGSNQPQHF,TGTGCCTGGAGCAAGGGTAGCAATCAGCCCCAGCATTTT
TRBD1,TRBV5-4,.,TRBJ2-7,CASSLRDRDEQYF,TGTGCCAGCAGCTTGAGGGACAGGGATGAGCAGTACTTC
TRBD1,TRBV19,.,TRBJ1-4,CASSISQGRGQAGNEKLFF,TGTGCCAGTAGTATCTCGCAGGGCAGGGGGCAAGCGGGTAATGAAAAACTGTTTTTT
.,TRBV7-9,.,TRBJ2-5,CASSPFPRVGETQYF,TGTGCCAGCAGCCCTTTCCCGCGAGTAGGGGAGACCCAGTACTTC
.,TRBV5-1,.,TRBJ1-1,CASSPLSEVTEAFF,TGCGCCAGCAGCCCGTTGAGTGAGGTCACTGAAGCTTTCTTT
TRBD1,TRBV19,.,TRBJ1-6,CASSVTGVDFNSPLHF,TGTGCCAGTAGTGTGACAGGGGTCGACTTTAATTCACCCCTCCACTTT
.,TRBV19,.,TRBJ1-1,CASSIWGRENTEAFF,TGTGCCAGTAGTATCTGGGGGCGGGAGAACACTGAAGCTTTCTTT
.,TRBV19,once,TRBJ1-1,CASSIGVHITEAFF,TGTGCCAGTAGTATTGGGGTCCACATCACTGAAGCTTTCTTT
TRBD1,TRBV28,.,TRBJ1-5,CASSSRPGGRNQPQHF,TGTGCCAGCAGCTCCCGGCCAGGGGGAAGGAATCAGCCCCAGCATTTT
TRBD2,TRBV4-3,.,TRBJ2-3,CASSQDPSGGAHTQYF,TGCGCCAGCAGCCAAGACCCTAGCGGGGGGGCACATACGCAGTATTTT
.,TRBV11-2,.,TRBJ1-1,CASSLGGGQRNTEAFF,TGTGCCAGCAGCTTAGGAGGGGGGCAAAGGAACACTGAAGCTTTCTTT
.,TRBV11-3,once,TRBJ1-6,CASSLDTYNSPLHF,TGTGCCAGCAGCTTAGATACCTATAATTCACCCCTCCACTTT
.,TRBV18,.,TRBJ1-2,CASSLSRENYGYTF,TGTGCCAGCTCACTCTCGCGGGAGAACTATGGCTACACCTTC
TRBD1,TRBV6-5,.,TRBJ1-5,CASIWDRGRNQPQHF,TGTGCCAGCATTTGGGACAGGGGGCGCAATCAGCCCCAGCATTTT
.,TRBV5-1,.,TRBJ1-4,CASSEARQARAREKLFF,TGCGCCAGCAGCGAAGCTCGACAGGCCCGGGCGCGAGAAAAACTGTTTTTT
.,TRBV7-3,.,TRBJ2-3,CASSNDPGMVVTDTQYF,TGTGCCAGCAGCAATGACCCAGGCATGGTGGTCACAGATACGCAGTATTTT
TRBD1,TRBV7-7,.,TRBJ2-1,CASSSGTGDDEQFF,TGTGCTAGCAGCTCCGGGACAGGGGATGATGAGCAGTTCTTC
.,TRBV11-2,.,TRBJ2-6,CASSPRVQSSSQVNVLTF,TGTGCCAGCAGCCCGAGGGTCCAGAGCTCGAGTCAAGTCAACGTCCTGACTTTC
.,TRBV12-5,.,TRBJ1-1,CASGDLWDTEAFF,TGTGCTAGTGGGGACCTGTGGGACACTGAAGCTTTCTTT
TRBD1,TRBV6-2/TRBV6-3,.,TRBJ1-6,CASSSTGRGVSPLHF,TGTGCCAGCAGTTCGACAGGGAGAGGGGTTTCACCCCTCCACTTT
TRBD2,TRBV28,.,TRBJ2-1,CASSQNDWTSDHNEQFF,TGTGCCAGCAGTCAGAATGACTGGACTAGCGACCACAATGAGCAGTTCTTC
TRBD2,TRBV2,.,TRBJ2-5,CAIVRRGYQETQYF,TGTGCCATAGTTAGGCGGGGGTACCAAGAGACCCAGTACTTC
TRBD1,TRBV5-1,.,TRBJ1-2,CASSPGQGARGYGYTF,TGCGCCAGCAGTCCGGGACAGGGGGCTCGAGGCTATGGCTACACCTTC
.,TRBV11-2,.,TRBJ1-4,CASSFFPGAEKLFF,TGTGCCAGCAGCTTCTTTCCAGGGGCTGAAAAACTGTTTTTT
.,TRBV7-9,.,TRBJ2-7,CASTQGYEQYF,TGTGCCAGCACCCAGGGTTACGAGCAGTACTTC
TRBD1,TRBV5-4,.,TRBJ1-2,CASRPGTGISYGYTF,TGTGCCAGCAGACCCGGGACAGGGATTTCTTATGGCTACACCTTC
.,TRBV7-9,.,TRBJ1-6,CASSRDRTLLDSPLHF,TGTGCCAGCAGCCGTGACAGAACCTTACTAGATTCACCCCTCCACTTT
.,TRBV7-2,.,TRBJ2-2,CASSPWDFSNTGELFF,TGTGCCAGCAGCCCCTGGGACTTCTCGAACACCGGGGAGCTGTTTTTT
TRBD1,TRBV24-1,.,TRBJ2-3,CATSPTGGSSGTDTQYF,TGTGCCACCAGTCCTACAGGGGGCTCGTCAGGAACAGATACGCAGTATTTT
.,TRBV9,.,TRBJ2-7,CASSVGPSVYSYEQYF,TGTGCCAGCAGCGTAGGTCCATCAGTCTACTCCTACGAGCAGTACTTC
.,TRBV12-3/TRBV12-4,once,TRBJ1-2,CASSLTQGHGYTF,TGTGCCAGCAGTTTGACCCAGGGCCATGGCTACACCTTC
.,TRBV6-2/TRBV6-3,.,TRBJ2-7,CASSYRQASYEQYF,TGTGCCAGCAGTTACCGGCAGGCGAGCTACGAGCAGTACTTC
TRBD2,TRBV19,.,TRBJ2-1,CASSIFGAGAGNEQFF,TGTGCCAGTAGTATTTTCGGAGCGGGGGCAGGGAATGAGCAGTTCTTC
.,TRBV2,.,TRBJ1-6,CASRQGGDSPLHF,TGTGCCAGCAGACAGGGTGGTGATTCACCCCTCCACTTT
TRBD1,TRBV10-3,.,TRBJ2-2,CAISAPGQRNTGELFF,TGTGCCATCAGCGCGCCGGGACAGAGAAACACCGGGGAGCTGTTTTTT
.,TRBV5-1,.,TRBJ1-1,CASSLDWNTEAFF,TGCGCCAGCAGCTTGGACTGGAACACTGAAGCTTTCTTT
.,TRBV4-1,once,TRBJ2-3,CASSRGTRGRVTDTQYF,TGCGCCAGCAGCCGAGGGACTAGGGGGCGAGTCACAGATACGCAGTATTTT
TRBD1,TRBV11-3,.,TRBJ2-5,CASSQQGGQETQYF,TGTGCCAGCAGCCAACAGGGGGGTCAAGAGACCCAGTACTTC
TRBD1,TRBV27,.,TRBJ1-5,CASSLIQGDQPQHF,TGTGCCAGCAGTTTAATACAGGGGGATCAGCCCCAGCATTTT
.,TRBV7-9,once,TRBJ1-1,CASSLRSSSGGAMNTEAFF,TGTGCCAGCAGCTTGAGGTCTTCTTCAGGAGGGGCGATGAACACTGAAGCTTTCTTT
.,TRBV11-2,.,TRBJ2-1,CASSLGPALYNEQFF,TGTGCCAGCAGCTTAGGGCCAGCGCTCTACAATGAGCAGTTCTTC
.,TRBV5-4,.,TRBJ1-2,CASSAWGGRGYTF,TGTGCCAGCAGCGCGTGGGGGGGGCGTGGCTACACCTTC
.,TRBV24-1,.,TRBJ1-5,CATSDRPSERPAGQPQHF,TGTGCCACCAGTGACCGCCCCTCAGAGCGACCCGCCGGTCAGCCCCAGCATTTT
TRBD2,TRBV19,.,TRBJ2-7,CASSKLTSGGALLAEQYF,TGTGCCAGTAGTAAACTGACTAGCGGGGGGGCTTTACTTGCCGAGCAGTACTTC
.,TRBV7-6,.,TRBJ2-3,CASSLGPNPTDTQYF,TGTGCCAGCAGCTTAGGGCCAAACCCCACAGATACGCAGTATTTT
.,TRBV2,.,TRBJ2-7,CASSPIRVAGEQYF,TGTGCCAGCAGTCCAATTCGGGTAGCCGGGGAGCAGTACTTC
.,TRBV5-4,.,TRBJ1-2,CASSYPGAVPYGYTF,TGTGCCAGCAGTTACCCCGGGGCGGTCCCTTATGGCTACACCTTC
TRBD1,TRBV30,.,TRBJ1-5,CAWSPGQYNQPQHF,TGTGCCTGGAGTCCGGGACAGTACAATCAGCCCCAGCATTTT
.,TRBV5-1,few,TRBJ2-2,CASGGRGSNTGELFF,TGCGCCAGCGGCGGGCGTGGGTCGAACACCGGGGAGCTGTTTTTT
TRBD1,TRBV28,.,TRBJ2-5,CASSLGHLGQGGETQYF,TGTGCCAGCAGTTTGGGCCATTTGGGACAGGGCGGAGAGACCCAGTACTTC
TRBD2,TRBV4-2,.,TRBJ2-7,CASSQTGTSGYEQYF,TGTGCCAGCAGCCAAACCGGGACTAGCGGCTACGAGCAGTACTTC
.,TRBV7-6,few,TRBJ1-5,CASSFPGQPQHF,TGTGCCAGCAGCTTTCCAGGACAGCCCCAGCATTTT